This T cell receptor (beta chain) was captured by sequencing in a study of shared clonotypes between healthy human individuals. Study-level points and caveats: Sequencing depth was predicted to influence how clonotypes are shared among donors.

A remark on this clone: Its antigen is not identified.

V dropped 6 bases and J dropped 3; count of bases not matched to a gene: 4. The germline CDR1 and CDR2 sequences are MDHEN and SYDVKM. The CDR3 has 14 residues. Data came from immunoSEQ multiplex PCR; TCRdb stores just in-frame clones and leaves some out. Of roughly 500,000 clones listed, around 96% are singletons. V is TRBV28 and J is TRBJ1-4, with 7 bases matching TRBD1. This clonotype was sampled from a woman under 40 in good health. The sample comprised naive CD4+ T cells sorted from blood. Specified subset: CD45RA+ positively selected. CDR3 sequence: CASSIGTANEKLFF. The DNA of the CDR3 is TGTGCCAGCAGCATAGGGACAGCTAATGAAAAACTGTTTTTT.